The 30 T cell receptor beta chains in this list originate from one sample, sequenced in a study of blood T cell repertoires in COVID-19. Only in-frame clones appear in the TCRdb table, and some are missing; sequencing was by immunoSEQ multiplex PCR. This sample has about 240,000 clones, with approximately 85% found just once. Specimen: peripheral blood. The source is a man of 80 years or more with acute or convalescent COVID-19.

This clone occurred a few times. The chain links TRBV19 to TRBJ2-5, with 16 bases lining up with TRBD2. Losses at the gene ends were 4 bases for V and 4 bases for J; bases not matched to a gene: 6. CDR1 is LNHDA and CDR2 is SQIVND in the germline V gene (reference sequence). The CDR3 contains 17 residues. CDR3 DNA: TGTGCCAGTAGTACGGGACTAGCGGGGGGGCCTGGAGAGACCCAGTACTTC. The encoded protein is CASSTGLAGGPGETQYF.

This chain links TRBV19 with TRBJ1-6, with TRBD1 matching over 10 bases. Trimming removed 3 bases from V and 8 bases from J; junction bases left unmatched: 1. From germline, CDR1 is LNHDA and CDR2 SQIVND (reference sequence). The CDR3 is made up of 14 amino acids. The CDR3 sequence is CASSMGQGYSPLHF. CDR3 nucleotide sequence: TGTGCCAGTAGTATGGGACAGGGGTATTCACCCCTCCACTTT. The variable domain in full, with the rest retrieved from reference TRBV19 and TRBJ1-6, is DGGITQSPKYLFRKEGQNVTLSCEQNLNHDAMYWYRQDPGQGLRLIYYSQIVNDFQKGDIAEGYSVSREKKESFPLTVTSAQKNPTAFYLCASSMGQGYSPLHFGNGTRLTVT.

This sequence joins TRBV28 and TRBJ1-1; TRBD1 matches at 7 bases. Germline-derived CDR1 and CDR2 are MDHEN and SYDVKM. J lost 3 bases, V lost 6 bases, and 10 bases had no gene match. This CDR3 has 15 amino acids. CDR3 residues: CASSPSGTAYTEAFF. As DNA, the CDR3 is TGTGCCAGCAGCCCTTCCGGGACAGCCTACACTGAAGCTTTCTTT. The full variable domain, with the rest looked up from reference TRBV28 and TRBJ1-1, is DVKVTQSSRYLVKRTGEKVFLECVQDMDHENMFWYRQDPGLGLRLIYFSYDVKMKEKGDIPEGYSVSREKKERFSLILESASTNQTSMYLCASSPSGTAYTEAFFGQGTRLTVV.

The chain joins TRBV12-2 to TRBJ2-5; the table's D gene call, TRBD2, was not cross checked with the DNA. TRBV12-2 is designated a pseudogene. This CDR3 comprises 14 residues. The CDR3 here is CAATPSGGPETQYF. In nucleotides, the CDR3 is TGTGCAGCCACCCCCAGCGGGGGACCGGAGACCCAGTACTTC.

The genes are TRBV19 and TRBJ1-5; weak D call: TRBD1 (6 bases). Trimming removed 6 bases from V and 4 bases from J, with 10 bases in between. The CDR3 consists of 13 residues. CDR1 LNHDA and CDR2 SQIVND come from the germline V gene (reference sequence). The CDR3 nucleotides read TGTGCCAGTAGCCGGACAGTAAATCAGCCCCAGCATTTT. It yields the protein CASSRTVNQPQHF.

For the CDR3, the DNA is TGTGCCAGCAGCTTTGCAGGGGGTGGCTACACCTTC. Amino acids: CASSFAGGGYTF. V gene TRBV7-9 combines with J gene TRBJ1-2; TRBD1 agrees at 7 bases. The germline V gene has CDR1 SEHNR and CDR2 FQNEAQ (reference sequence). V trimming: 3 bases; J trimming: 7 bases; junction bases outside the gene matches: 2. The CDR3 is 12 amino acids.

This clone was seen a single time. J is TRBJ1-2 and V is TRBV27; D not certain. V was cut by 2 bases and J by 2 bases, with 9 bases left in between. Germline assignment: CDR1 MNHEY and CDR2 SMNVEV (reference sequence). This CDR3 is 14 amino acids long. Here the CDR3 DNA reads TGTGCCAGCAGTTTAAAGCCCGAGAACTATGGCTACACCTTC. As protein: CASSLKPENYGYTF.

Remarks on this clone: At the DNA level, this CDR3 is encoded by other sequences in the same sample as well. CDR3 in DNA: TGTGCCAGCAGGAGAGAGAACACTGAAGCTTTCTTT. It translates to CASRRENTEAFF. V gene TRBV6-6 combines with J gene TRBJ1-1; the D is unclear. Germline V CDR1 and CDR2: MNHNY, SVGAGI (reference sequence). The germline V and J ends were trimmed by 6 bases and 1 base, with 6 bases remaining between them. The CDR3 extends over 12 amino acids.

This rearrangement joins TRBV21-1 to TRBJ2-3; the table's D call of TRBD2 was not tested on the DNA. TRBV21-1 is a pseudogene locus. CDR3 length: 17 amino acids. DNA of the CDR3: TGTGCCAGCAGCAAAGGGAGGGTAGCGGGAGGTAAAGATACGCAGTATTTT. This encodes CASSKGRVAGGKDTQYF.

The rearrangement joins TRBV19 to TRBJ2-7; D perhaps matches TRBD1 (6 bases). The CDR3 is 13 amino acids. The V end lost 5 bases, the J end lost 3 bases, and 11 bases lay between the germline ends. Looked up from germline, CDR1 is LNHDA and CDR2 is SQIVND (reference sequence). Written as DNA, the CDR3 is TGTGCCAGTAGTCCCCAGGGGTTCTACGAGCAGTACTTC. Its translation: CASSPQGFYEQYF.

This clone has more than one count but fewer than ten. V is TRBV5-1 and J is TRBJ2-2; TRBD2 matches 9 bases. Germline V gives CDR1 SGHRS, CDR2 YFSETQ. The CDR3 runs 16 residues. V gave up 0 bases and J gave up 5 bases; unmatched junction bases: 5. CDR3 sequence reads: CASSLAVAGETGELFF. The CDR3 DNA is TGCGCCAGCAGCTTGGCGGTAGCGGGAGAGACCGGGGAGCTGTTTTTT.

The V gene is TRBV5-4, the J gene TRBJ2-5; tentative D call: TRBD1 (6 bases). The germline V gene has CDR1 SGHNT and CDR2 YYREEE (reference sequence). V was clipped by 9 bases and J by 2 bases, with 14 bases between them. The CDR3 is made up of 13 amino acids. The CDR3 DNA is TGTGCCACCCGGACAGTAGCTCAAGAGACCCAGTACTTC. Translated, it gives CATRTVAQETQYF.

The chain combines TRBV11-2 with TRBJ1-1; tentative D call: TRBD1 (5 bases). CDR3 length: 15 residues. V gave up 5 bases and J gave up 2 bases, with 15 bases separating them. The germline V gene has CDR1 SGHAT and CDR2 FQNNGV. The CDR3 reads CASSPPGTLNTEAFF. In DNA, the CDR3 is TGTGCCAGCAGCCCCCCCGGGACTCTCAACACTGAAGCTTTCTTT.

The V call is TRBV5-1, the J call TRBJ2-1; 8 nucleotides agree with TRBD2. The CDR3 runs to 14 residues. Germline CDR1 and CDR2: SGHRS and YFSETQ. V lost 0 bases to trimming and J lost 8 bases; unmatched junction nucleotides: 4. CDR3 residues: CASSLAAGVDEQFF. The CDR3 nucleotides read TGCGCCAGCAGCTTGGCAGCGGGAGTGGATGAGCAGTTCTTC.

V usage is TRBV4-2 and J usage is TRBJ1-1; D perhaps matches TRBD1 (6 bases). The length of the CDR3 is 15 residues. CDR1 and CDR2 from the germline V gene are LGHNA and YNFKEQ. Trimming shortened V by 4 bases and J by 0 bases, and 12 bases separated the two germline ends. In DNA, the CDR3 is TGTGCCAGCAGCCGCATTCGGGACATGAACACTGAAGCTTTCTTT. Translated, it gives CASSRIRDMNTEAFF.

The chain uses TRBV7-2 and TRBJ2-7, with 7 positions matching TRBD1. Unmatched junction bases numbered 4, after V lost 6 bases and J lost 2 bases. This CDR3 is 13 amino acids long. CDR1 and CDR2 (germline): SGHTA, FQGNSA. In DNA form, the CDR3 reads TGTGCCAGCAGATCGACAGGGACCTACGAGCAGTACTTC. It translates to CASRSTGTYEQYF. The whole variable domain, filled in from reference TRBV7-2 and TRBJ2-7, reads GAGVSQSPSNKVTEKGKDVELRCDPISGHTALYWYRQSLGQGLEFLIYFQGNSAPDKSGLPSDRFSAERTGGSVSTLTIQRTQQEDSAVYLCASRSTGTYEQYFGPGTRLTVT.

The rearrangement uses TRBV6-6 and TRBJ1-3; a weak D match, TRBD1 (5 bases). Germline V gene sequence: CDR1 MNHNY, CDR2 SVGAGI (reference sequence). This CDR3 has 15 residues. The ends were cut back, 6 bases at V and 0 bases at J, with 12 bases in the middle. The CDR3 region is CASSSAGLSGNTIYF. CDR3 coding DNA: TGTGCCAGCAGCTCCGCAGGGCTCTCTGGAAACACCATATATTTT.

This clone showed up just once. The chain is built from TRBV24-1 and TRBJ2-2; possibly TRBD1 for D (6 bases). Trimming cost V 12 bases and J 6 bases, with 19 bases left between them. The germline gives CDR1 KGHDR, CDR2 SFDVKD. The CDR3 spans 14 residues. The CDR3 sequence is CAVGVWGRSGELFF. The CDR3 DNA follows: TGTGCCGTCGGGGTATGGGGGCGATCCGGGGAGCTGTTTTTT.

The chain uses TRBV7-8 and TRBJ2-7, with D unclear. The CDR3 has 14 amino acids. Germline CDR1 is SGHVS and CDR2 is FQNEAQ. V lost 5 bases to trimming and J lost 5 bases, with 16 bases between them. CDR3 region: CASSRVKVGHEQYF. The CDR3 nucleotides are TGTGCCAGCAGCCGAGTGAAAGTGGGCCACGAGCAGTACTTC.

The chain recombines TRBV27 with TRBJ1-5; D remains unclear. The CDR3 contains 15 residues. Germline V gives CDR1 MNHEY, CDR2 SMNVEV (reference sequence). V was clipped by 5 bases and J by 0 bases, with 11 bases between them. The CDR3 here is CASSPSTGSNQPQHF. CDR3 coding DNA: TGTGCCAGCAGTCCTTCGACGGGTAGCAATCAGCCCCAGCATTTT.

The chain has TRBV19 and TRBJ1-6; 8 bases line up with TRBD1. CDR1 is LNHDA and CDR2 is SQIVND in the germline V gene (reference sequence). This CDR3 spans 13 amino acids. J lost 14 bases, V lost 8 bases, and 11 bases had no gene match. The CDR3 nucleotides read TGTGCCAGTGAGGGACAGGACTTACATTCCCTCCACTTT. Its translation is CASEGQDLHSLHF. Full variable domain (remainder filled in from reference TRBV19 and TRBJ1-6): DGGITQSPKYLFRKEGQNVTLSCEQNLNHDAMYWYRQDPGQGLRLIYYSQIVNDFQKGDIAEGYSVSREKKESFPLTVTSAQKNPTAFYLCASEGQDLHSLHFGNGTRLTVT.

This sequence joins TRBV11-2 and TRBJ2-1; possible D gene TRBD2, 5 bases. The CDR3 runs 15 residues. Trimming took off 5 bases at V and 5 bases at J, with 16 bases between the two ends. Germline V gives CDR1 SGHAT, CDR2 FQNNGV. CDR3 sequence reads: CASSPGPGGNNEQFF. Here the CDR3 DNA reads TGTGCCAGCAGCCCGGGCCCTGGAGGTAACAATGAGCAGTTCTTC.

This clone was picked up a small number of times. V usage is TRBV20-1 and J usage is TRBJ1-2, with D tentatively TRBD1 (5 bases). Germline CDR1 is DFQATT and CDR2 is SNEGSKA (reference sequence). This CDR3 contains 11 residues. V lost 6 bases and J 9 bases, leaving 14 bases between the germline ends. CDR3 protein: CSAPQGNRYTF. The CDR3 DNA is TGCAGTGCACCGCAGGGAAATCGCTACACCTTC.

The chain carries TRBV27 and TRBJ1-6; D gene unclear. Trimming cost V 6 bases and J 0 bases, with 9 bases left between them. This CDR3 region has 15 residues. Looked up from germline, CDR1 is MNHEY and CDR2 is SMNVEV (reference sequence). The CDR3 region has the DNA TGTGCCAGCAGCATACAGAGCTCCTATAATTCACCCCTCCACTTT. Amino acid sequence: CASSIQSSYNSPLHF.

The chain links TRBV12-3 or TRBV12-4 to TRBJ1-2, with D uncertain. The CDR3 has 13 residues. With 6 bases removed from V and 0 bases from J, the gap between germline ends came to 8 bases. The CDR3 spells CASSEAANYGYTF. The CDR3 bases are TGTGCCAGCAGCGAGGCGGCTAACTATGGCTACACCTTC.

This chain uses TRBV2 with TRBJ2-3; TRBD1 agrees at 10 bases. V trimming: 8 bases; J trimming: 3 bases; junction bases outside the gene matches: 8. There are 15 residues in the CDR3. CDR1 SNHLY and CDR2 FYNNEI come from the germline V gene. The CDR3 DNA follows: TGTGCCAGCCTCCGGGACAGGGGTGGGACAGATACGCAGTATTTT. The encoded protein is CASLRDRGGTDTQYF.

CDR3 amino acids: CASSYRTDVGSPLHF. The CDR3 nucleotides are TGTGCCAGCAGTTACAGGACAGATGTAGGATCACCCCTCCACTTT. This sequence joins TRBV6-5 and TRBJ1-6; D is perhaps TRBD1 (6 bases). This CDR3 comprises 15 residues. V was shortened by 2 bases and J by 10 bases, with 15 bases between the two germline ends. Germline CDR1 and CDR2: MNHEY and SVGAGI.

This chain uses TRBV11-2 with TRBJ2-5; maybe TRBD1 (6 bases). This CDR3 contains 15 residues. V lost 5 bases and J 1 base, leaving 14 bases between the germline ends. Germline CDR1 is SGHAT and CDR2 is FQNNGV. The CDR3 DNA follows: TGTGCCAGCAGCCGCCCGGGACAACGCCAAGAGACCCAGTACTTC. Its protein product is CASSRPGQRQETQYF.

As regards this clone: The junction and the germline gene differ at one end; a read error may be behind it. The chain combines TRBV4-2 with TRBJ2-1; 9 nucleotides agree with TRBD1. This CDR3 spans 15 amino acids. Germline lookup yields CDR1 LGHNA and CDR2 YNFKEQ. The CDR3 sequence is CASSQGQGRVNEQFF. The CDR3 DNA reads TGTGCCAGCAGTCAAGGACAGGGGAGAGTCAATGAGCAGTTCTTC.

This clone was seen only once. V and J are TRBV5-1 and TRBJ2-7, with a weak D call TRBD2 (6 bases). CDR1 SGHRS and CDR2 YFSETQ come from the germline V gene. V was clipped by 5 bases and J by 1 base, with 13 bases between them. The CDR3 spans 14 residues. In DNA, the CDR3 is TGCGCCAGCAGTTCGGGACTGCCATCCTACGAGCAGTACTTC. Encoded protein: CASSSGLPSYEQYF.